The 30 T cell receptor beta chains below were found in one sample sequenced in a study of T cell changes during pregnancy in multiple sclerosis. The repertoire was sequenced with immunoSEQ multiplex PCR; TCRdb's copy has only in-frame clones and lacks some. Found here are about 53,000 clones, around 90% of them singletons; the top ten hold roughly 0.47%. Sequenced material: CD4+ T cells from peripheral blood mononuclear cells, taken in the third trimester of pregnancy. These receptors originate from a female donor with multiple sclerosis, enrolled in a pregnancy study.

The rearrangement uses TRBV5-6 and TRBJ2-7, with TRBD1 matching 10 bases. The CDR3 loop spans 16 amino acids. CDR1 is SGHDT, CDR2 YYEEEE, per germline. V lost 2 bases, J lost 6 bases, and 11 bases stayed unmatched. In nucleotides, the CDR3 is TGTGCCAGCAGCTTCTTACGGACAGGGGGTCCCTCCGAGCAGTACTTC. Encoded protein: CASSFLRTGGPSEQYF.

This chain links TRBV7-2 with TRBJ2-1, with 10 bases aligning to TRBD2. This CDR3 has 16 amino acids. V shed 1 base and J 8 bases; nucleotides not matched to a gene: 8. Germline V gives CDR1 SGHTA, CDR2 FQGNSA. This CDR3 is CASSLGSLAGAHEQFF. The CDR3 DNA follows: TGTGCCAGCAGCTTAGGTAGCCTAGCGGGGGCCCATGAGCAGTTCTTC.

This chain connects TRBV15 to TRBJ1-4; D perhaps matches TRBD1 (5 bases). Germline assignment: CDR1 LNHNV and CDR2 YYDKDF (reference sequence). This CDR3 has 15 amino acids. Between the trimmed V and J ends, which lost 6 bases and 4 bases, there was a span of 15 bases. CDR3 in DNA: TGTGCCACCAGTACCGGGAGACAGCATAATGAAAAACTGTTTTTT. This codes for CATSTGRQHNEKLFF. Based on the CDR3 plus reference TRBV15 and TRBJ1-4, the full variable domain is DAMVIQNPRYQVTQFGKPVTLSCSQTLNHNVMYWYQQKSSQAPKLLFHYYDKDFNNEADTPDNFQSRRPNTSFCFLDIRSPGLGDTAMYLCATSTGRQHNEKLFFGSGTQLSVL.

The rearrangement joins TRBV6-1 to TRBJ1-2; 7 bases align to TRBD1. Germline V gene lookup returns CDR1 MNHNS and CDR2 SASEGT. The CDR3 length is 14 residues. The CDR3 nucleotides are TGTTCCGCGAAGGGGGACAGCGTTGTCTATGGCTACACCTTC. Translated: CSAKGDSVVYGYTF.

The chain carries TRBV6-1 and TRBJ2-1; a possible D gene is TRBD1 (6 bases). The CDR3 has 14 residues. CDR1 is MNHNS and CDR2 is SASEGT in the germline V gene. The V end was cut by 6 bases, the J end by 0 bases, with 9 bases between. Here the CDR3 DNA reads TGTGCCAGCAGGGGACAAAGCTCCTACAATGAGCAGTTCTTC. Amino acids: CASRGQSSYNEQFF.

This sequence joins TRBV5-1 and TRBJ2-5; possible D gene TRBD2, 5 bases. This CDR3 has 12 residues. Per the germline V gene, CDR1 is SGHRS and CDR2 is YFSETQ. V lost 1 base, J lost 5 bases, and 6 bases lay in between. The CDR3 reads CASSLSGETQYF. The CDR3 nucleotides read TGCGCCAGCAGCTTGTCGGGGGAGACCCAGTACTTC. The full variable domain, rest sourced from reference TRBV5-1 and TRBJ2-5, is KAGVTQTPRYLIKTRGQQVTLSCSPISGHRSVSWYQQTPGQGLQFLFEYFSETQRNKGNFPGRFSGRQFSNSRSEMNVSTLELGDSALYLCASSLSGETQYFGPGTRLLVL.

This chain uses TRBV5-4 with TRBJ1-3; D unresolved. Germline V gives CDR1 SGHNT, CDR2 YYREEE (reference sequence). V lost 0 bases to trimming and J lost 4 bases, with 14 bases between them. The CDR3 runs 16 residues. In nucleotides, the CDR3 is TGTGCCAGCAGCTTGGAGGCTGGCGGGCTAGGAAACACCATATATTTT. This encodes CASSLEAGGLGNTIYF.

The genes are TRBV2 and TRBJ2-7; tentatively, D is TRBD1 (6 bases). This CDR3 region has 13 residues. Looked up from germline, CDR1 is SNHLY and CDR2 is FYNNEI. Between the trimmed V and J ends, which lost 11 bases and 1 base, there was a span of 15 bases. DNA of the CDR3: TGTGCCTCGGCGGACAGCCCGTCCTACGAGCAGTACTTC. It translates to CASADSPSYEQYF.

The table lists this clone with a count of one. The CDR3, as DNA: TGTGCCAGTAATGCGGGCAGGAGGAACACTGAAGCTTTCTTT. Residues: CASNAGRRNTEAFF. The V call is TRBV19, the J call TRBJ1-1; D remains unclear. The CDR3 sequence is 14 residues long. Germline V lookup: CDR1 LNHDA, CDR2 SQIVND (reference sequence). Trimming cost V 7 bases and J 1 base, with 13 bases left between them. The complete variable domain, with remaining parts taken from reference TRBV19 and TRBJ1-1, reads DGGITQSPKYLFRKEGQNVTLSCEQNLNHDAMYWYRQDPGQGLRLIYYSQIVNDFQKGDIAEGYSVSREKKESFPLTVTSAQKNPTAFYLCASNAGRRNTEAFFGQGTRLTVV.

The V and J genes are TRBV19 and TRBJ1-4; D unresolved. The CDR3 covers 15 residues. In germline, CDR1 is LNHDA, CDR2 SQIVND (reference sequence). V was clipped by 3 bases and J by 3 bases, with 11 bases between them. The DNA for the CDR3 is TGTGCCAGTAGTATCGGGGTTAGGGCTAATGAAAAACTGTTTTTT. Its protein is CASSIGVRANEKLFF.

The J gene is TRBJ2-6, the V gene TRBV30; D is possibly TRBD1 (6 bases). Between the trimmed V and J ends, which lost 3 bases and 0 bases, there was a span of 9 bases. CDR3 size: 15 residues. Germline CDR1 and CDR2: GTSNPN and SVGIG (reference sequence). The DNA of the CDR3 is TGTGCCTGGAGAGGACAGCCCTCTGGGGCCAACGTCCTGACTTTC. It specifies CAWRGQPSGANVLTF.

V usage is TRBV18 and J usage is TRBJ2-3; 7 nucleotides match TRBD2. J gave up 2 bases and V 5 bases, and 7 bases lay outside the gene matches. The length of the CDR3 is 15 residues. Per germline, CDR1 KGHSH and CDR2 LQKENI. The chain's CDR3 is CASSLPSGVTDTQYF. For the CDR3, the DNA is TGTGCCAGCTCATTACCGAGCGGGGTCACAGATACGCAGTATTTT.

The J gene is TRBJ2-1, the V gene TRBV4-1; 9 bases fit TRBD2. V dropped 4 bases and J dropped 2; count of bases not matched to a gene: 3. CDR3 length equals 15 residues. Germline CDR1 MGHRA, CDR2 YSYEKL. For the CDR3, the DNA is TGCGCCAGCAGCCTTCGACTAGCGGCCTACAATGAGCAGTTCTTC. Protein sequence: CASSLRLAAYNEQFF.

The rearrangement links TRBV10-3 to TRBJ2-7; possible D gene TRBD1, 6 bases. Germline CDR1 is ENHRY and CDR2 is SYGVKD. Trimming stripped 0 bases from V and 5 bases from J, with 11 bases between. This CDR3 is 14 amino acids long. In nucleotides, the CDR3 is TGTGCCATCAGTGAGTCGCCAGGGGACCACGAGCAGTACTTC. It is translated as CAISESPGDHEQYF.

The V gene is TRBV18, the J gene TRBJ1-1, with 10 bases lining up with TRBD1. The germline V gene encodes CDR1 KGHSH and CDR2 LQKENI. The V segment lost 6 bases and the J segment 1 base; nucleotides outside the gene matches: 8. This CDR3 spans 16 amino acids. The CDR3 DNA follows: TGTGCCAGCTCTCCCCGACAGGGGGCCAAGAACACTGAAGCTTTCTTT. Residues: CASSPRQGAKNTEAFF.

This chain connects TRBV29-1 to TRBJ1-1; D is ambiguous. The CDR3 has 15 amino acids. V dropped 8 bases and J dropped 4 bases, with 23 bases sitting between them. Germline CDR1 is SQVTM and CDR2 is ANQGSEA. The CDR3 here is CSTRGSVQRSTEAFF. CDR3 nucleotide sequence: TGCAGCACCCGCGGATCGGTCCAGAGGAGCACTGAAGCTTTCTTT.

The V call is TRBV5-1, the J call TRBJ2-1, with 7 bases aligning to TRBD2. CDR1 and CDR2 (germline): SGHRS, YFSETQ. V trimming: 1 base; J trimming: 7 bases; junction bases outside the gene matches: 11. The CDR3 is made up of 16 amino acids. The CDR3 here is CASSLLGGIDRNEQFF. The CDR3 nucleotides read TGCGCCAGCAGCTTGTTGGGGGGGATTGATAGGAATGAGCAGTTCTTC.

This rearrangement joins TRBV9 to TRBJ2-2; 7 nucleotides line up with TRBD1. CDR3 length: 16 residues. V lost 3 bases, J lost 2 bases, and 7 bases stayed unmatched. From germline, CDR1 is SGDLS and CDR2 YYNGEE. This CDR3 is CASSGRQGANTGELFF. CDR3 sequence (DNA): TGTGCCAGCAGCGGGCGACAGGGTGCAAACACCGGGGAGCTGTTTTTT.

CDR3 bases: TGTGCCAGCAGCCTAGGGCCCGTGTACCAAGAGACCCAGTACTTC. Protein product: CASSLGPVYQETQYF. The chain links TRBV7-2 to TRBJ2-5; D not resolved. The length of the CDR3 is 15 residues. Trimming took off 5 bases at V and 0 bases at J, with 13 bases between the two ends. CDR1 and CDR2 from the germline V gene are SGHTA and FQGNSA.

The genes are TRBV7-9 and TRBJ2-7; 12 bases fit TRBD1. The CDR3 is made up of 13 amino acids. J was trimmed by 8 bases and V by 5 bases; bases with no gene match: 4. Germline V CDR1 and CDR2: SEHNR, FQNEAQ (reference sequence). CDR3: CASSPGQGAKQYF. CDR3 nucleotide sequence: TGTGCCAGCAGCCCGGGACAGGGGGCGAAGCAGTACTTC.

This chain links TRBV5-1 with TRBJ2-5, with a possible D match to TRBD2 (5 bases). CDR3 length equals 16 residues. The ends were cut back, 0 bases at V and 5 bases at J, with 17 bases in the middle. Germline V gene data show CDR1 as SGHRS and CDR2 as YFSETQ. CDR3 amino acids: CASSLVIDRRTETQYF. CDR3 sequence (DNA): TGCGCCAGCAGCTTGGTCATCGATCGTCGGACTGAGACCCAGTACTTC.

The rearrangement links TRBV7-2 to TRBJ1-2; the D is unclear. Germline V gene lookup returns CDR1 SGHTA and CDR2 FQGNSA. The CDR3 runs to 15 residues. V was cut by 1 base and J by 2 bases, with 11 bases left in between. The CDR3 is CASSLVGTKNYGYTF. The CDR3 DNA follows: TGTGCCAGCAGCTTAGTAGGCACTAAGAACTATGGCTACACCTTC. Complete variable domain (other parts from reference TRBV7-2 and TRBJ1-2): GAGVSQSPSNKVTEKGKDVELRCDPISGHTALYWYRQSLGQGLEFLIYFQGNSAPDKSGLPSDRFSAERTGGSVSTLTIQRTQQEDSAVYLCASSLVGTKNYGYTFGSGTRLTVV.

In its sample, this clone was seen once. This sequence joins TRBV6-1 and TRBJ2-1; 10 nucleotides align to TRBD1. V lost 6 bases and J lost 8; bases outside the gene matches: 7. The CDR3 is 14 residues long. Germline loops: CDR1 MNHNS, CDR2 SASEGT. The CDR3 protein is CASSKTGGKDEQFF. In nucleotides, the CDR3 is TGTGCCAGCAGCAAGACAGGGGGCAAGGATGAGCAGTTCTTC.

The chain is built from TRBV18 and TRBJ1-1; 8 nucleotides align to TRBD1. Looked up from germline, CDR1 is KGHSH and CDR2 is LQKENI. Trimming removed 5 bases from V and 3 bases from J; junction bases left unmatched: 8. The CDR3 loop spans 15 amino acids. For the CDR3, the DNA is TGTGCCAGCTCAACGAATCAGGGGGCTGACACTGAAGCTTTCTTT. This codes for CASSTNQGADTEAFF.

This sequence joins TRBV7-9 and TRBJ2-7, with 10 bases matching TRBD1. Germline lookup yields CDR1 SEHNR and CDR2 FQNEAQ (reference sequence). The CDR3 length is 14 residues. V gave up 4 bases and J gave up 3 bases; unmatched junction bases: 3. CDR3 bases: TGTGCCAGCAGCTCGGACAGGGGGTTCTACGAGCAGTACTTC. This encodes CASSSDRGFYEQYF.

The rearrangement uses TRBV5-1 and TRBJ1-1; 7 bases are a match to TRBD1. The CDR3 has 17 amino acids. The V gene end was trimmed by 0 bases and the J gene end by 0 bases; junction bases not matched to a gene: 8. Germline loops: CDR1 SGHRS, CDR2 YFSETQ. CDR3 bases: TGCGCCAGCAGCTTGGCCCCGGGACAGATCATGAACACTGAAGCTTTCTTT. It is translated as CASSLAPGQIMNTEAFF.

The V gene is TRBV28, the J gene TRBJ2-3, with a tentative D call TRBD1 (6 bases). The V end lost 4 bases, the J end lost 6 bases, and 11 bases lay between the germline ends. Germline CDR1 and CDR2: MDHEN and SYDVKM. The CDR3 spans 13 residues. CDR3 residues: CASSSGTMDTQYF. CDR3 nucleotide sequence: TGTGCCAGCAGTTCGGGGACAATGGATACGCAGTATTTT.

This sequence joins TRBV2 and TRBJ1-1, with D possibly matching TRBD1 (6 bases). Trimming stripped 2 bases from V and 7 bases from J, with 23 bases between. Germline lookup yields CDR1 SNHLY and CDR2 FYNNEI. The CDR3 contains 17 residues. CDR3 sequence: CASSERGGFWAAFEAFF. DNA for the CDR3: TGTGCCAGCAGTGAAAGGGGGGGATTTTGGGCCGCATTTGAAGCTTTCTTT.

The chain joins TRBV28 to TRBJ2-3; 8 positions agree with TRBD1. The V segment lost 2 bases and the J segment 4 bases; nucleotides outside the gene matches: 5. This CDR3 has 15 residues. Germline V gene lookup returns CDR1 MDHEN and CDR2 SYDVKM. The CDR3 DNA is TGTGCCAGCAGTTTACCAGGGGGCCTGTCAGATACGCAGTATTTT. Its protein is CASSLPGGLSDTQYF.

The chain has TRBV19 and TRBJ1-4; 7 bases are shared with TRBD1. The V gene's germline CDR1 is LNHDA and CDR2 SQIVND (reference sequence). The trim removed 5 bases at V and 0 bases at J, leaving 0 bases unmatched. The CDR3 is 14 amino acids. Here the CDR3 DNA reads TGTGCCAGTAGTGACAGGGCAACTAATGAAAAACTGTTTTTT. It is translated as CASSDRATNEKLFF.